This TCR beta chain was found in a study of T cell changes during pregnancy in multiple sclerosis. V was pared by 10 bases and J by 8 bases, with 7 bases of the junction left unmatched. The CDR3 loop spans 12 amino acids. Germline V gene data show CDR1 as MNHEY and CDR2 as SVGAGI. Clones were sequenced by immunoSEQ multiplex PCR, and TCRdb holds only the in-frame ones, with some missing. Here the sample spans tens of thousands of clones, about nine tenths being singletons. V is TRBV6-5 and J is TRBJ2-3; 9 bases align to TRBD2. This receptor was identified in a female donor in good health, enrolled as a control in a pregnancy study. The sample here was peripheral blood, taken after pregnancy. CDR3 amino acids: CATGLARSTQYF. In DNA, the CDR3 is TGTGCCACGGGACTAGCTCGGAGTACGCAGTATTTT.